This T cell receptor (beta chain) stems from a study of CD8 T cells in ankylosing spondylitis (dated by TCRdb to 2016 to 2017). Regarding the complete study: To find TCR variants linked to disease, the study profiled T cell receptor beta repertoires in ankylosing spondylitis patients and healthy donors. The full study cohort comprised around 25 ankylosing spondylitis patients and approximately 100 healthy donors. Samples of peripheral blood were taken, and for ankylosing spondylitis patients, synovial fluid was collected as well.

The run used an Illumina HiSeq 2500. Quantitative 5'-RACE with molecular barcodes was used to prepare TCR beta libraries. In the paper's pipeline: To identify disease-linked TCR variants, a new computational method was used, one built on a probabilistic model of VDJ rearrangement. The raw public data were reprocessed by TCRdb itself: fastp quality trimming at Q25, MiXCR clonotype calling, in-frame beta chains only. Merged by CDR3 protein, the rows form single entries marked with the most common genes and DNA. TCRdb, not the authors, supplied the V and J calls. This sample gives 220,000 or so distinct CDR3 sequences in total; about 18% of them show up just once. The top ten clones comprise about 44% of the sample. Its CDR3 holds 15 amino acids, cysteine through phenylalanine. Only the CDR3 portion is preserved as DNA: 45 bases, with reading frame beginning at the first base. V is clipped by 4 bases and J by 0 bases, and the sequence between their germline boundaries is 11 bases long. Taken from the germline V gene (reference sequence), the CDR1 and CDR2 loops are LGHDT and YNNKEL.

Broader findings and caveats from the paper: A TCR beta motif of eight highly homologous amino acid variants appeared characteristic of blood from ankylosing spondylitis patients. The disease-linked clones were reported to be significantly enriched in matched synovial fluid samples from ankylosing spondylitis patients. In peripheral blood, the disease-linked clones were found at relatively low frequencies and had a CD8+ phenotype. Some motif variants had previously been reported in the synovial fluid and blood of reactive arthritis patients, which suggests shared mechanisms of disease initiation.

Note on this clonotype: Its recognized antigen is unknown. Within one base of it there is no much larger clone, and no base qualities were kept.

The receptor chain draws on TRBV3-1 and TRBJ2-3, with the D gene tentatively TRBD1 or TRBD2, based on 5 matching bases in each. Sequenced material: blood, either unsorted or a sorted T cell fraction (not recorded which). This sequence was found in a male donor with ankylosing spondylitis. The CDR3 protein: CASSLRDASTDTQYF. The DNA sequence follows: TGTGCCAGCAGCCTACGGGACGCTAGCACAGATACGCAGTATTTT.